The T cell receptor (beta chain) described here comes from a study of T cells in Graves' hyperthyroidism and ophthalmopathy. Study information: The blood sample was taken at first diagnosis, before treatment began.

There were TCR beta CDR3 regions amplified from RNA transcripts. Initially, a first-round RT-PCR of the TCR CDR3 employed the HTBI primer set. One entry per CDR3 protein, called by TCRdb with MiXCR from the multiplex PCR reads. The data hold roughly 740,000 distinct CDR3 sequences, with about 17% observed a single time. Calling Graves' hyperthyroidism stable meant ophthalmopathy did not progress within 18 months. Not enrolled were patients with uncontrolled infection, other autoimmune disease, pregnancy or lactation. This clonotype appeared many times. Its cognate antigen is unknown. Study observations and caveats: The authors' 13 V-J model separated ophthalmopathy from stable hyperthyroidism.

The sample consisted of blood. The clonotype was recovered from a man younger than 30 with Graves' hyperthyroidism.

The CDR3, as DNA: TGTGCCAGCAGCTTAGGGCTAGCGTCGGAGACCCAGTACTTC. Translating it yields CASSLGLASETQYF. The chain employs TRBV7-2 and TRBJ2-5, with D possibly being TRBD2 (6 bases). This CDR3 comprises 14 residues. CDR1 and CDR2 (germline): SGHTA, FQGNSA. V lost 1 base and J 5 bases, leaving 11 bases between the germline ends.